This entry features one TCR beta chain sequence. With random hexamers, roughly 0.45 to 1 ug RNA was reverse transcribed. Multiplex immunoSEQ PCR targeted 54 Vbeta and 13 Jbeta TCR beta segments. TCRdb fed the immunoSEQ multiplex PCR reads into MiXCR, producing one record per CDR3 protein. The sample records approximately 170,000 distinct CDR3 sequences, about 91% being singletons. Trimming took 0 bases from V and 4 from J, leaving 13 bases between them. The CDR3 is made up of 15 amino acids. Germline V gene data show CDR1 as SGHRS and CDR2 as YFSETQ. This sample is drawn from a study of CD8 T cells in Susac syndrome.

Source material: CD4+ T cells from PBMCs. The V call is TRBV5-1, the J call TRBJ1-1; unclear D gene. The clonotype comes from a human donor in good health. CDR3 amino acids: CASSLGPPKATEAFF. The DNA for the CDR3 is TGCGCCAGCAGCTTGGGGCCTCCTAAGGCCACTGAAGCTTTCTTT.